One sample yielded the 3 T cell receptor beta chains listed below, sequenced in a study of blood T cell repertoires in COVID-19. The protocol was immunoSEQ multiplex PCR, while the TCRdb copy is restricted to in-frame clones and leaves out a portion. The data contain around 80,000 clones, 82% of them singletons. Sequencing was carried out using peripheral blood. The receptor source for this set is a human donor in a cohort sampled during active COVID-19.

This chain uses TRBV7-2 with TRBJ2-6; D gene unclear. Germline V gene lookup returns CDR1 SGHTA and CDR2 FQGNSA. This CDR3 region has 15 residues. The ends were cut back, 5 bases at V and 0 bases at J, with 8 bases in the middle. Written as DNA, the CDR3 is TGTGCCAGCAGCCCGGAGAGCTCTGGGGCCAACGTCCTGACTTTC. Protein sequence: CASSPESSGANVLTF.

This rearrangement joins TRBV5-5 to TRBJ1-5, with D possibly being TRBD1 (6 bases). The CDR3 contains 18 residues. CDR1 is SGHKS, CDR2 YYEKEE, per germline (reference sequence). V dropped 0 bases and J dropped 3 bases, with 19 bases sitting between them. The CDR3 protein is CASSLVASGGANNQPQHF. CDR3 in DNA: TGTGCCAGCAGCTTGGTGGCATCGGGGGGCGCGAACAATCAGCCCCAGCATTTT.

The CDR3: CAWMYGGLNSPLHF. CDR3 DNA: TGTGCCTGGATGTATGGGGGCCTGAATTCACCCCTCCACTTT. The genes are TRBV30 and TRBJ1-6; D is perhaps TRBD1 (6 bases). V dropped 4 bases and J dropped 7 bases, with 14 bases sitting between them. Germline values: CDR1 GTSNPN, CDR2 SVGIG (reference sequence). CDR3 length equals 14 residues.